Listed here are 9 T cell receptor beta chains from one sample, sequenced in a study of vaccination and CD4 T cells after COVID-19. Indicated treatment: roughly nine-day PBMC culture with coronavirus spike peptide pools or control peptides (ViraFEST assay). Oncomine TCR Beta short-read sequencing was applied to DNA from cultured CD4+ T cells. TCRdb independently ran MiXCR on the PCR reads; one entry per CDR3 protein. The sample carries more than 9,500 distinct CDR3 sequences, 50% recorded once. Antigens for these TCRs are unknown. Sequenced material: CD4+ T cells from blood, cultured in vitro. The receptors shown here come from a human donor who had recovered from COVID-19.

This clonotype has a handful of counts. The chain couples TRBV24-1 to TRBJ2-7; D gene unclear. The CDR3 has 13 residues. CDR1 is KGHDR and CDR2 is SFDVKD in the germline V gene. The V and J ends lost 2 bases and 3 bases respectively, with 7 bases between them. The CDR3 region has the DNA TGTGCCACCAGTGATTCCCCGAGCTACGAGCAGTACTTC. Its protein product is CATSDSPSYEQYF.

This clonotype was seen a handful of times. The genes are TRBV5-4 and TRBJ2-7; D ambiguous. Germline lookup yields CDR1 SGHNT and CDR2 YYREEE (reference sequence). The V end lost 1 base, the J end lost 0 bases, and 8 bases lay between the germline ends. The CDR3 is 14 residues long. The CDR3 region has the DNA TGTGCCAGCAGCTTGTACGGAGCCTCCTACGAGCAGTACTTC. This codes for CASSLYGASYEQYF.

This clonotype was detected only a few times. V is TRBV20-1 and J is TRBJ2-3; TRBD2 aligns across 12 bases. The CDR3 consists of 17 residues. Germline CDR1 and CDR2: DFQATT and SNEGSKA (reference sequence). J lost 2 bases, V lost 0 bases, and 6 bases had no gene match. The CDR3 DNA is TGCAGTGCTAGAGATGGGGGGACTAGCGGGTACACAGATACGCAGTATTTT. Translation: CSARDGGTSGYTDTQYF.

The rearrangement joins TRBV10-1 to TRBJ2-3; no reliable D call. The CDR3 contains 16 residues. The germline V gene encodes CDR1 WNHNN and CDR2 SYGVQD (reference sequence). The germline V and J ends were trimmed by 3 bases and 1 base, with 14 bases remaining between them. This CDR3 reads CASSDNLGSRTDTQYF. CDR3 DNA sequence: TGCGCCAGCAGTGATAATTTGGGGTCCCGCACAGATACGCAGTATTTT.

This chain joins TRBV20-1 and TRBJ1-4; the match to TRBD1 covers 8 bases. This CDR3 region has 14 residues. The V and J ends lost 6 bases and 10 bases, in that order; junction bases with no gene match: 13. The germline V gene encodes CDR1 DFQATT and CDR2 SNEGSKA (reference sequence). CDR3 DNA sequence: TGCAGTGCCGACCCGGGGACAGGTTTAGGAAAACTGTTTTTT. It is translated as CSADPGTGLGKLFF.

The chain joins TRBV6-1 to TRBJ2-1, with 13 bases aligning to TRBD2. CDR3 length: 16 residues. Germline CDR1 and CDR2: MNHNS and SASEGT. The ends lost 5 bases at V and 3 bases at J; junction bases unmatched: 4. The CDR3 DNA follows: TGTGCCAGCAGTCCTCGACTAGCGGGAGGCTACAATGAGCAGTTCTTC. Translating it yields CASSPRLAGGYNEQFF.

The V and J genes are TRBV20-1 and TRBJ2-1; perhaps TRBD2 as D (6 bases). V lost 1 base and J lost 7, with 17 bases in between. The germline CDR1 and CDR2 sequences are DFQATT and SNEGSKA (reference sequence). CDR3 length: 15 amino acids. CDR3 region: CSARVRLGLLNEQFF. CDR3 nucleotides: TGCAGTGCTAGAGTAAGGCTGGGACTCCTTAATGAGCAGTTCTTC.

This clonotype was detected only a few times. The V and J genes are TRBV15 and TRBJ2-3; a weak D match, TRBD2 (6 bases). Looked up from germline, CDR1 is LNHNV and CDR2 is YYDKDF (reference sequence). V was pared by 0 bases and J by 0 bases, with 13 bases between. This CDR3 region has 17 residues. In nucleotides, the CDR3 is TGTGCCACCAGCAGAGATCGGAGGGCAGGGAGCACAGATACGCAGTATTTT. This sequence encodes CATSRDRRAGSTDTQYF.

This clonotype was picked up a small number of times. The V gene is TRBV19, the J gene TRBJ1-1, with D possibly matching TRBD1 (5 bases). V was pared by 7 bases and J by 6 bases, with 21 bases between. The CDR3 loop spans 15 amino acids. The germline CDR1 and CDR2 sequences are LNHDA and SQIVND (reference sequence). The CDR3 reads CASTWGQLTSAEAFF. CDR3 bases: TGTGCCAGTACTTGGGGCCAGTTGACCTCCGCTGAAGCTTTCTTT.